This T cell receptor (beta chain) was recovered during a study of T cells in Graves' hyperthyroidism and ophthalmopathy. This clonotype was seen many times. Amplification of TCR beta CDR3 regions was performed using RNA transcripts as template. The TCR CDR3 was amplified in a first-round RT-PCR using the HTBI primer set. Via MiXCR, TCRdb re-called the multiplex PCR reads, giving one row per CDR3 protein. The sample lists nearly 600,000 distinct CDR3 sequences, about 15% occurring once. Sequencing was performed on blood. This clonotype was obtained from a woman between 25 and 40 years old with Graves' hyperthyroidism that later progressed to Graves' ophthalmopathy.

The CDR3 DNA reads as TGTGCCAGCAGCCAAGGACCCCCCGGGAATGAGCAGTTCTTC. Residues: CASSQGPPGNEQFF. The chain couples TRBV3-1 to TRBJ2-1; the D is unclear. V was cut by 1 base and J by 7 bases, with 11 bases left in between. Germline V lookup: CDR1 LGHDT, CDR2 YNNKEL (reference sequence). The CDR3 is 14 residues long.